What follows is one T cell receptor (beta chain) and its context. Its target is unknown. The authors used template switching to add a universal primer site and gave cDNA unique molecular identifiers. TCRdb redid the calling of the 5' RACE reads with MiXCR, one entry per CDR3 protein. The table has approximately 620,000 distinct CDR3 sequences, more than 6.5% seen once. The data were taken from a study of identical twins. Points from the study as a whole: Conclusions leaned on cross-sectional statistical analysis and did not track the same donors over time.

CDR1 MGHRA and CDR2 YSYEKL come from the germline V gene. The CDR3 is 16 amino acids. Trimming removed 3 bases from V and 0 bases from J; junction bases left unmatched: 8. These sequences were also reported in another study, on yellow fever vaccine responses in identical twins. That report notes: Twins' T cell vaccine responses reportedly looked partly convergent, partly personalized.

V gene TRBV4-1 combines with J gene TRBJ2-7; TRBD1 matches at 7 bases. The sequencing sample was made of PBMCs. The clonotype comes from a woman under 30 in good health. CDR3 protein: CASSHPPGQASYEQYF. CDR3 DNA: TGCGCCAGCAGCCACCCTCCCGGACAGGCCTCCTACGAGCAGTACTTC.